These 2 T cell receptor beta chains came from one sample sequenced in a study of cytomegalovirus exposure and HLA in healthy donors. The PCR used 60 Vbeta and 13 Jbeta primers. Some clones are missing from TCRdb's copy, which holds only in-frame ones; the method was immunoSEQ multiplex PCR. The table shows about 120,000 clones, with around 77% occurring only once. The sample consisted of PBMCs. The receptors originated from a man between 18 and 35 years old in good health and CMV-seropositive.

Turning to this clone: One end of the junction is discordant with germline, which a read error may explain. V is TRBV4-1 and J is TRBJ1-5, with D possibly being TRBD1 (5 bases). CDR3 length: 14 residues. The germline V gene has CDR1 MGHRA and CDR2 YSYEKL. The CDR3 DNA sequence: TGCGCCAGCAGCGCACGGACACCAGATCAGTCCCAGCATTTT. It codes for CASSARTPDQSQHF.

This clone was found a few times. The chain is built from TRBV27 and TRBJ1-1, with D uncertain. This CDR3 is built from 13 residues. Between the trimmed V and J ends, which lost 4 bases and 8 bases, there was a span of 14 bases. The germline CDR1 and CDR2 sequences are MNHEY and SMNVEV (reference sequence). CDR3 coding DNA: TGTGCCAGCAGTTCGAAATCGACAAGCGAAGCTTTCTTT. Its protein product is CASSSKSTSEAFF.